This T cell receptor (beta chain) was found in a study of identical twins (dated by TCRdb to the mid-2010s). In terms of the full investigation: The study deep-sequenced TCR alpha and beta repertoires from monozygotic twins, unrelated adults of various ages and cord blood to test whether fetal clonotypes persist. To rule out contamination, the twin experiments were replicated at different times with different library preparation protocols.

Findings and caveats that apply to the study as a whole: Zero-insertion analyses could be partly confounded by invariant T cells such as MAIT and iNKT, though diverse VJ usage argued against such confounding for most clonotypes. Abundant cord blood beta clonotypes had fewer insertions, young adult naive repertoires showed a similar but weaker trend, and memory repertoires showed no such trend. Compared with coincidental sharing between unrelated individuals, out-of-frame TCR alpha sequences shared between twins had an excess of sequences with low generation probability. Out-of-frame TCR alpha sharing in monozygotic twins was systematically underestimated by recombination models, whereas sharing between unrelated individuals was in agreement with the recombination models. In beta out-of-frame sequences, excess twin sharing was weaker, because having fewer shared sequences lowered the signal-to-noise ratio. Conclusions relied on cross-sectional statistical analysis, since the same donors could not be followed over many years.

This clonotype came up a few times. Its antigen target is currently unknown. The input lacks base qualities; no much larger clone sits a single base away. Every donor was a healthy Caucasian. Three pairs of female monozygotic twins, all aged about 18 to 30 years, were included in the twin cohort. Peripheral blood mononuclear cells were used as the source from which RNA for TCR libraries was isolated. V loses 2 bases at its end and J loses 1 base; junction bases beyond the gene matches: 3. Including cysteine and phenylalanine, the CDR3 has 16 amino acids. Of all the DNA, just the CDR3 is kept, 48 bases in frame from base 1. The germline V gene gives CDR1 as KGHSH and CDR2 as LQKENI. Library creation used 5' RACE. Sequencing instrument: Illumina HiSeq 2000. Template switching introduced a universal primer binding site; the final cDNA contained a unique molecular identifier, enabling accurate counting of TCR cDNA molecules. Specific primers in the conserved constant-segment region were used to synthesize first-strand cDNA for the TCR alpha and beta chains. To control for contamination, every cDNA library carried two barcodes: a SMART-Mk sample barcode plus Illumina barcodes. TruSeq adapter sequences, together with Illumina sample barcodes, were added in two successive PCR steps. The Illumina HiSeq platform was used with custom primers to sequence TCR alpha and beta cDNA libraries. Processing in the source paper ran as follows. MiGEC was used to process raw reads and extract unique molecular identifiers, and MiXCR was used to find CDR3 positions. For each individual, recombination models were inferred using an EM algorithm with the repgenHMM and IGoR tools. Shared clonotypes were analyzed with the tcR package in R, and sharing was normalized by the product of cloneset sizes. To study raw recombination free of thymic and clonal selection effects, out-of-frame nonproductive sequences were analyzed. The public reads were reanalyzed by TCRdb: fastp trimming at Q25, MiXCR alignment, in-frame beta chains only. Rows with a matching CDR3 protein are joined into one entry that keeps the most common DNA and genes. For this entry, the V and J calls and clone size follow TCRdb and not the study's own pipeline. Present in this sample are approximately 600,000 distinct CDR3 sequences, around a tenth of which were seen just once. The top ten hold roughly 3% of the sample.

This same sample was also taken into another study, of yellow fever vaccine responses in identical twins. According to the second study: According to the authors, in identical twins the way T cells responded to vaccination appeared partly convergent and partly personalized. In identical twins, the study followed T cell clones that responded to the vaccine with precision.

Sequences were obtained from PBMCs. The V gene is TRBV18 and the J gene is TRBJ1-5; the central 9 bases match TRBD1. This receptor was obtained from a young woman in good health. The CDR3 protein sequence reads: CASSPGTGLSNQPQHF. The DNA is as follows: TGTGCCAGCTCACCAGGGACAGGGCTGAGCAATCAGCCCCAGCATTTT.